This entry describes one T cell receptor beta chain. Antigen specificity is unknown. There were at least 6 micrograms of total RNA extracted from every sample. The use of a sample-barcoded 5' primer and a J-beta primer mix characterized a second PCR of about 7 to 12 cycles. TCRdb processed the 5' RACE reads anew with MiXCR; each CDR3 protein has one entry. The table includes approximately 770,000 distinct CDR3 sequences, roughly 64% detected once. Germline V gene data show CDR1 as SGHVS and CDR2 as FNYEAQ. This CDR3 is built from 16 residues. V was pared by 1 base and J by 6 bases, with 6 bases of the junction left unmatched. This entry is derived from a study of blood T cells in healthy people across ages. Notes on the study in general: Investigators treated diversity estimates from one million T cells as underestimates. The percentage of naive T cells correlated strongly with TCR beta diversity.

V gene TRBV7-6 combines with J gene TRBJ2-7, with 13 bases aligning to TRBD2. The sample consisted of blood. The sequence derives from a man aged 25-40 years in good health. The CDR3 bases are TGTGCCAGCAGCTTAGAGGTGCGACTAGCGGGAGGCGAGCAGTACTTC. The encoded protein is CASSLEVRLAGGEQYF.